The rows below give T cell receptor beta chains drawn from one sample of a study of blood T cell repertoires in COVID-19. Sequenced by immunoSEQ multiplex PCR; TCRdb stores in-frame clones only, minus some. The table includes some 47,000 clones, about 86% detected once. Source material: peripheral blood. The receptors here all came from a woman of 80 years or more with acute or convalescent COVID-19. The CDR3 runs from the conserved cysteine through the conserved F or W. A row's size may be missing; if present it is once, few, many or a size class.

clone_size j_call v_call cdr3_aa
- TRBJ2-2 TRBV9 CASSVQGYGELFF
- TRBJ2-1 TRBV9 CASSPNPGQGYNEQFF
- TRBJ2-3 TRBV5-1 CASSSTGTSGNTQYF
- TRBJ2-1 TRBV5-4 CASSLASGAPMGEQFF
- TRBJ2-7 TRBV5-4 CASSFSSGGTWNEQYF
- TRBJ2-3 TRBV5-8 CASSLRASGGAQDTQYF
- TRBJ1-1 TRBV7-3 CASSLRGVGTEAFF
- TRBJ1-1 TRBV25-1 CASSESVVNTEAFF
- TRBJ2-3 TRBV27 CASSLTSGTLTDTQYF
- TRBJ1-1 TRBV6-5 CASIRGGENTEAFF
- TRBJ1-4 TRBV30 CAWSRNEKLFF
- TRBJ1-5 TRBV4-1 CASSPGGGNQPQHF
- TRBJ2-3 TRBV4-2 CASSQEGASGGGTDTQYF
- TRBJ1-3 TRBV6-5 CASSYSGQGLDTIYF
- TRBJ2-1 TRBV5-3 CARILQDRGRNEQFF
- TRBJ1-1 TRBV5-1 CASSKGQKNTEAFF
- TRBJ2-3 TRBV5-8 CASSPRTGENTQYF
once TRBJ1-6 TRBV15 CATSTAGAWSPLHF
- TRBJ2-5 TRBV18 CASSPPAQGGTQYF
- TRBJ1-1 TRBV14 CASSFSDLLSTYTEAFF
- TRBJ2-5 TRBV7-9 CASSRQGSSAQYF
few TRBJ2-2 TRBV2 CAVPVVASEGGELFF
- TRBJ1-2 TRBV6-5 CASSYSRRTANGGYTF
- TRBJ1-1 TRBV5-1 CASSGRTDRWNTEAFF
few TRBJ1-5 TRBV10-3 CAISEGHYSNQPQHF
- TRBJ2-2 TRBV6-4 CASRAGQGDTGELFF
- TRBJ1-4 TRBV2 CASSGQGGEKLFF
- TRBJ1-1 TRBV11-3 CASKPMVQAFF
- TRBJ2-5 TRBV5-4 CASSSGDRTQETQYF
- TRBJ1-1 TRBV30 CAWSVARPGGHAAFF
- TRBJ2-1 TRBV5-5 CASSRDSLMGPYNEQFF
- TRBJ2-3 TRBV11-3 CASSVTSFGTDTQYF
- TRBJ1-1 TRBV19 CASSTPGNTEAFF
- TRBJ2-7 TRBV3-1/TRBV3-2 CASSLGLAGTYEQYF
- TRBJ1-2 TRBV11-2 CASSLASSGGYTF
- TRBJ1-2 TRBV10-3 CAISEGHPNYGYTF
- TRBJ1-1 TRBV2 CASGDRRNTEAFF
once TRBJ2-7 TRBV12-3/TRBV12-4 CASSLNRGLEQYF
- TRBJ2-3 TRBV18 CASSPAMGGTDTQYF
- TRBJ1-2 TRBV30 CALTAYGYTF
- TRBJ1-5 TRBV18 CASSPGTGGDQPQHF
- TRBJ2-4 TRBV5-6 CASSLRQLAKNIQYF
few TRBJ2-7 TRBV13 CASSSRTSGGLSSYEQYF
few TRBJ1-4 TRBV5-1 CASSLRQGNEKLFF
- TRBJ2-7 TRBV19 CASSIDGYSSYEQYF
- TRBJ2-5 TRBV4-1 CASSRVPGLAAVGETQYF